The 15 T cell receptor beta chains below all came from one sample that was sequenced in a study of early T cells in non-severe SARS-CoV-2 infection. TCRdb fed the 5' RACE reads into MiXCR, producing one record per CDR3 protein. The sample carries 75,000 to 80,000 distinct CDR3 sequences, around 15% recorded once. The sample was whole blood. These receptors were obtained from an adult who was a healthcare worker with PCR-confirmed SARS-CoV-2 infection or an uninfected control (not recorded which).

The CDR3 nucleotides read TGCGCCAGCAGCTTGAACAGCGGGAGGGCCTACGAGCAGTACTTC. Amino acid sequence: CASSLNSGRAYEQYF. V usage is TRBV5-1 and J usage is TRBJ2-7; 10 bases match TRBD2. J gave up 2 bases and V 1 base, and 3 bases lay outside the gene matches. The CDR3 spans 15 residues. Germline CDR1 and CDR2: SGHRS and YFSETQ.

V and J are TRBV12-3 or TRBV12-4 and TRBJ2-3, with 14 nucleotides matching TRBD2. This CDR3 region has 16 residues. Germline trimming cut 5 bases from V and 4 bases from J; bases unmatched to any gene: 5. The CDR3 bases are TGTGCCAGCAGTCCCCCGGGACTAGCGGGAGCAGATACGCAGTATTTT. Translation gives CASSPPGLAGADTQYF.

This sequence joins TRBV7-2 and TRBJ2-1; possible D gene TRBD1, 5 bases. Germline CDR1 reads SGHTA; CDR2 reads FQGNSA. The CDR3 is 11 residues long. The ends were cut back, 2 bases at V and 10 bases at J, with 6 bases in the middle. In DNA, the CDR3 is TGTGCCAGCAGCTTATGGGGCGAGCAGTTCTTC. Encoded protein: CASSLWGEQFF.

The V gene is TRBV2, the J gene TRBJ2-5; tentative D call: TRBD1 (6 bases). The CDR3 runs to 14 residues. With 5 bases removed from V and 5 bases from J, the gap between germline ends came to 15 bases. Germline CDR1 reads SNHLY; CDR2 reads FYNNEI. The DNA for the CDR3 is TGTGCCAGCAGTAACCACCAGGGGTGGGAGACCCAGTACTTC. It translates to CASSNHQGWETQYF.

The sample holds a few counts of this clonotype. The V and J genes are TRBV7-2 and TRBJ2-1; 7 bases map to TRBD1. From germline, CDR1 is SGHTA and CDR2 FQGNSA. The CDR3 extends over 15 amino acids. J was trimmed by 4 bases and V by 5 bases; bases with no gene match: 8. CDR3 sequence reads: CASSPPGQPYNEQFF. In nucleotides, the CDR3 is TGTGCCAGCAGCCCTCCGGGACAGCCGTACAATGAGCAGTTCTTC.

This rearrangement joins TRBV29-1 to TRBJ2-3; D remains unclear. Trimming removed 3 bases from V and 5 bases from J, with 12 bases in between. The CDR3 totals 13 residues. Germline loops: CDR1 SQVTM, CDR2 ANQGSEA. The CDR3: CSVDKLVRDTQYF. DNA for the CDR3: TGCAGCGTTGATAAGCTAGTACGAGATACGCAGTATTTT.

This clonotype appeared a few times. The rearrangement uses TRBV20-1 and TRBJ1-5, with D unclear. The CDR3 has 14 residues. Germline loops: CDR1 DFQATT, CDR2 SNEGSKA (reference sequence). V lost 6 bases to trimming and J lost 1 base, with 13 bases between them. The CDR3 loop is CSAAREGSNQPQHF. The CDR3 region has the DNA TGCAGTGCCGCGCGGGAAGGCAGCAATCAGCCCCAGCATTTT.

This clonotype was detected ten times or more. The chain uses TRBV6-5 and TRBJ2-7; 7 bases agree with TRBD1. Looked up from germline, CDR1 is MNHEY and CDR2 is SVGAGI. Unmatched junction bases numbered 7, after V lost 6 bases and J lost 2 bases. The CDR3 spans 14 residues. The CDR3 reads CASSPSTGAYEQYF. The CDR3 coding sequence is TGTGCCAGCAGCCCCTCCACAGGGGCCTACGAGCAGTACTTC.

In this sample, this clonotype turned up a few times. The chain is built from TRBV29-1 and TRBJ2-1; weak D call: TRBD1 (6 bases). From germline, CDR1 is SQVTM and CDR2 ANQGSEA. This CDR3 comprises 16 residues. The V and J ends lost 2 bases and 7 bases respectively, with 21 bases between them. The CDR3 nucleotides read TGCAGCGTTGAAATAACCCGGCAGGGGAGATGGAATGAGCAGTTCTTC. It is translated as CSVEITRQGRWNEQFF.

The sample holds a few counts of this clonotype. The V call is TRBV15, the J call TRBJ2-7, with 7 bases aligning to TRBD1. V dropped 3 bases and J dropped 5; count of bases not matched to a gene: 7. Germline CDR1 and CDR2: LNHNV and YYDKDF (reference sequence). The CDR3 length is 14 residues. The CDR3 is CATSRKGQIHEQYF. The DNA of the CDR3 is TGTGCCACCAGCAGGAAGGGACAGATCCACGAGCAGTACTTC. The full variable domain, its missing parts supplied by reference TRBV15 and TRBJ2-7, is DAMVIQNPRYQVTQFGKPVTLSCSQTLNHNVMYWYQQKSSQAPKLLFHYYDKDFNNEADTPDNFQSRRPNTSFCFLDIRSPGLGDTAMYLCATSRKGQIHEQYFGPGTRLTVT.

This clonotype occurred many times. The chain has TRBV4-3 and TRBJ2-2; D is ambiguous. CDR1 is LGHNA and CDR2 is YSLEER in the germline V gene. This CDR3 is 14 amino acids long. The V gene lost 3 bases and the J gene lost 1 base, with 6 bases spanning the gap. The DNA for the CDR3 is TGCGCCAGCAGCCAGTCTAGGAACACCGGGGAGCTGTTTTTT. This sequence encodes CASSQSRNTGELFF.

This clonotype was recorded at least ten times. This chain links TRBV4-2 with TRBJ2-7, with D perhaps matching TRBD1 or TRBD2 (5 bases each). The V end lost 6 bases, the J end lost 0 bases, and 15 bases lay between the germline ends. CDR3 length: 15 residues. Looked up from germline, CDR1 is LGHNA and CDR2 is YNFKEQ. CDR3 sequence reads: CASRGQGDHSYEQYF. In nucleotides, the CDR3 is TGTGCCAGCAGGGGGCAGGGAGACCACTCCTACGAGCAGTACTTC.

The table lists this clonotype with many counts. The chain has TRBV5-5 and TRBJ2-1; TRBD2 aligns across 7 bases. Germline loops: CDR1 SGHKS, CDR2 YYEKEE (reference sequence). J lost 0 bases, V lost 4 bases, and 4 bases had no gene match. The CDR3 sequence is 15 residues long. The CDR3 nucleotides are TGTGCCAGCAGCCCGGGAGGTACCTCCTACAATGAGCAGTTCTTC. It codes for CASSPGGTSYNEQFF.

In its sample, this clonotype was seen many times. The V call is TRBV28, the J call TRBJ2-6; D gene unclear. The CDR3 covers 15 residues. CDR1 and CDR2 from the germline V gene are MDHEN and SYDVKM. Trimming cost V 1 base and J 1 base, with 5 bases left between them. The CDR3 spells CASSLFSSGANVLTF. The CDR3, as DNA: TGTGCCAGCAGTTTATTCTCTTCTGGGGCCAACGTCCTGACTTTC.

The rearrangement links TRBV11-2 to TRBJ2-2; 11 nucleotides line up with TRBD2. CDR1 SGHAT and CDR2 FQNNGV come from the germline V gene. The CDR3 is made up of 17 amino acids. V lost 3 bases and J lost 5; bases outside the gene matches: 8. CDR3 coding DNA: TGTGCCAGCAGCTTGCTTTCTAGCGGGGGGTCTACCGGGGAGCTGTTTTTT. Its translation: CASSLLSSGGSTGELFF.